A selection of T cell receptor beta chains follows, all from one sample in a study of blood T cell repertoires in COVID-19. Produced via immunoSEQ multiplex PCR; TCRdb's table is partial and in-frame only. The profile covers a few hundred thousand clones, with roughly 86% appearing a single time and 1.5% to 2% taken by the ten largest. Sequences were obtained from PBMCs or T cells enriched from blood (not recorded which). The receptors here all came from a woman aged 45 to 65 who had recovered from COVID-19. The CDR3 runs from the conserved cysteine through the conserved F or W. A D gene is named only where the DNA matches it firmly. Expanded clones are given a class, and other clones once, few, many or no size at all.

len,abundance,v_gene,d_gene,j_gene,CDR3nt,CDR3aa
16,.,TRBV2,TRBD2,TRBJ2-2,TGTGCCAGCAACGCGCTAGCGGGGATCAACACCGGGGAGCTGTTTTTT,CASNALAGINTGELFF
15,.,TRBV11-2,.,TRBJ2-3,TGTGCCAGCAGCGTCAATTTGGGGCTAACAGATACGCAGTATTTT,CASSVNLGLTDTQYF
14,.,TRBV5-1,TRBD2,TRBJ2-5,TGCGCCAGCAGCACCCAGCGGGAACTTGAGACCCAGTACTTC,CASSTQRELETQYF
14,.,TRBV18,.,TRBJ1-3,TGTGCCAGCTCACCGGACACCTCTGGAAACACCATATATTTT,CASSPDTSGNTIYF
14,.,TRBV30,TRBD2,TRBJ2-1,TGTGCCTGGAGTGTGGGACTAGCGGGAGACGAGCAGTTCTTC,CAWSVGLAGDEQFF
12,.,TRBV30,.,TRBJ1-1,TGTGCCTGGAGCGAAAGGGGCACTGAAGCTTTCTTT,CAWSERGTEAFF
17,.,TRBV11-2,TRBD2,TRBJ2-7,TGTGCCAGCAGCAAGCCGGGACTAGCCCAAAGCTCCTACGAGCAGTACTTC,CASSKPGLAQSSYEQYF
14,.,TRBV5-1,TRBD1,TRBJ1-2,TGCGCCAGCAGCTTGTCACAGGGGCGCTATGGCTACACCTTC,CASSLSQGRYGYTF
16,few,TRBV9,.,TRBJ1-1,TGTGCCAGCAGCGCGATTGGGGGGTGGAAAAACACTGAAGCTTTCTTT,CASSAIGGWKNTEAFF
13,.,TRBV7-3,.,TRBJ1-1,TGTGCCAGCAGCCGACAGGAGAACACTGAAGCTTTCTTT,CASSRQENTEAFF
16,.,TRBV19,TRBD1,TRBJ1-2,TGTGCCAGTAGTACCCGGGACAGGGGGGCTAACTATGGCTACACCTTC,CASSTRDRGANYGYTF
12,.,TRBV18,.,TRBJ2-7,TGTGCCAGCGCAGAAACAGGTTACGAGCAGTACTTC,CASAETGYEQYF
12,.,TRBV12-3/TRBV12-4,.,TRBJ1-2,TGTGCCAGCAGTTTCGGGGAATTGGGCTACACCTTC,CASSFGELGYTF
15,.,TRBV9,.,TRBJ2-1,TGTGCCAGCAGCGCTCTTGGACTCATCTACAATGAGCAGTTCTTC,CASSALGLIYNEQFF
16,.,TRBV13,TRBD2,TRBJ2-1,TGTGCCAGCAGCAACTTCAGCGGGAGGGCCTACAATGAGCAGTTCTTC,CASSNFSGRAYNEQFF
12,.,TRBV12-3/TRBV12-4,.,TRBJ2-2,TGTGCCAGTTTCAGGGGCACCGGGGAGCTGTTTTTT,CASFRGTGELFF
15,once,TRBV5-5,TRBD1,TRBJ1-1,TGTGCCAGCAGCTTGGGGCCGGGACAGGTCGCTGAAGCTTTCTTT,CASSLGPGQVAEAFF
15,.,TRBV5-4,TRBD1,TRBJ1-2,TGTGCCAGCAGCTCCGGGACAGCCTATAACTATGGCTACACCTTC,CASSSGTAYNYGYTF
13,.,TRBV15,.,TRBJ1-2,TGTGCCACCAGCAGTAGTAGAAACTATGGCTACACCTTC,CATSSSRNYGYTF
13,.,TRBV29-1,TRBD2,TRBJ2-7,TGCAGCGTCACGGGACTAGCTCTATACGAGCAGTACTTC,CSVTGLALYEQYF
12,.,TRBV6-5,.,TRBJ2-5,TGTGCCAGCAGTTACGATTGGGGGGCCCAGTACTTC,CASSYDWGAQYF
17,.,TRBV7-2,TRBD2,TRBJ2-3,TGTGCCAGCAGCCGTTACCCTAGCGGGAGTATGGCAGATACGCAGTATTTT,CASSRYPSGSMADTQYF
18,.,TRBV21-1,.,TRBJ1-3,TGTGCCAGCAGCAATTTTGGGACGTCCAGGGACAGCAAAAACACCATATATTTT,CASSNFGTSRDSKNTIYF
13,.,TRBV5-1,.,TRBJ2-3,TGCGCCAGCAGCTTTAGTAACCAAGATACGCAGTATTTT,CASSFSNQDTQYF
13,once,TRBV5-8,.,TRBJ1-6,TGTGCCAGCAGCTTGGACACATCCTCACCCCTCCACTTT,CASSLDTSSPLHF
16,.,TRBV9,TRBD2,TRBJ2-5,TGTGCCAGCAGCGTAAAGGCTAGCGGGGGCCAAGAGACCCAGTACTTC,CASSVKASGGQETQYF
16,.,TRBV25-1,.,TRBJ2-7,TGTGCCAGCAGTGAAGATACCAATACCCTAGTGCTCGAGCAGTACTTC,CASSEDTNTLVLEQYF
11,few,TRBV25-1,.,TRBJ1-5,TGTGCCAGCGGGCACACTCAGCCCCAGCATTTT,CASGHTQPQHF
15,.,TRBV7-9,TRBD1,TRBJ2-1,TGTGCCAGCAGCGTCCGACAGGGGGGCTACAATGAGCAGTTCTTC,CASSVRQGGYNEQFF
11,.,TRBV29-1,.,TRBJ2-7,TGCAGCGTGTCAACTACCTACGAGCAGTACTTC,CSVSTTYEQYF
16,.,TRBV6-2/TRBV6-3,.,TRBJ2-2,TGTGCCAGCAGTTACATAAACGGGGGGAACACCGGGGAGCTGTTTTTT,CASSYINGGNTGELFF
14,.,TRBV4-3,.,TRBJ1-3,TGCGCCAGCAGCACAACAGACTCTGGAAACACCATATATTTT,CASSTTDSGNTIYF
13,few,TRBV3-1/TRBV3-2,.,TRBJ2-7,TGTGCCAGCAGCCGCACTAACTCCTACGAGCAGTACTTC,CASSRTNSYEQYF
14,.,TRBV5-8,TRBD1,TRBJ1-5,TGTGCCAGCAGCTTTCGACAGGGTAATCAGCCCCAGCATTTT,CASSFRQGNQPQHF
14,.,TRBV19,TRBD2,TRBJ2-3,TGTGCCAGTAGTAATAGCGGGAGTGCAGATACGCAGTATTTT,CASSNSGSADTQYF
17,.,TRBV19,TRBD2,TRBJ2-1,TGTGCCAGTAGTATAGTTCTAGCGGGAAAAGAACGTAATGGCAAGTTCTTC,CASSIVLAGKERNGKFF
14,.,TRBV5-4,.,TRBJ1-5,TGTGCCAGCAGCCGCGACAATAGCAATCAGCCCCAGCATTTT,CASSRDNSNQPQHF
13,.,TRBV6-5,TRBD2,TRBJ2-1,TGTGCCAGCAGTTACCCGGGGGGGGATGAGCAGTTCTTC,CASSYPGGDEQFF
15,.,TRBV12-5,TRBD2,TRBJ2-3,TGTGCTAGTGGTCTTAACCGGGGGGGCACAGATACGCAGTATTTT,CASGLNRGGTDTQYF
18,.,TRBV4-1,TRBD2,TRBJ2-2,TGCGCCAGCAGCCCCCCAATAGCGGGAGCCCTTGTTACCGGGGAGCTGTTTTTT,CASSPPIAGALVTGELFF
13,.,TRBV6-6,TRBD1,TRBJ1-2,TGTGCCAGCAGCCGGGACAGGGAGGATGGCTACACCTTC,CASSRDREDGYTF
15,few,TRBV2,.,TRBJ1-2,TGTGCCAGCAGTGAAGAAGGGAGGTCCGTGTATGGCTACACCTTC,CASSEEGRSVYGYTF